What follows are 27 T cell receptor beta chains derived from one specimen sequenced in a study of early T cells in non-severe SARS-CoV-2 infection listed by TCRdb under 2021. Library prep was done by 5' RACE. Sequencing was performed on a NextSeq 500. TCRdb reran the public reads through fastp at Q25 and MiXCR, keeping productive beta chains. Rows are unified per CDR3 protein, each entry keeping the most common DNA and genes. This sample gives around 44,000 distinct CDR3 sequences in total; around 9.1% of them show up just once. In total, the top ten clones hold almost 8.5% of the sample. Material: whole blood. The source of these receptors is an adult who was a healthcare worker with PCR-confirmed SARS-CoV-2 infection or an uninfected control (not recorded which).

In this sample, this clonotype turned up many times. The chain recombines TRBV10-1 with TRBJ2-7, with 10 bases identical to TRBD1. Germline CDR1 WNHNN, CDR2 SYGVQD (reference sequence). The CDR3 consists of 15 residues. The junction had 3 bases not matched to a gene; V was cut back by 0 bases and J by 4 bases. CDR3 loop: CASSESRTGGYEQYF. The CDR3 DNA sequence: TGCGCCAGCAGTGAGTCGAGGACAGGGGGTTACGAGCAGTACTTC.

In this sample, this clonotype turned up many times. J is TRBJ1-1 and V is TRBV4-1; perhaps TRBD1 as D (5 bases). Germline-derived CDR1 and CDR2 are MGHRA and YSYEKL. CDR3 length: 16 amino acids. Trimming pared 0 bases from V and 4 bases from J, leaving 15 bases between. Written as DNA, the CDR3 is TGCGCCAGCAGCCAAGATAAAAGGCAGGGAGGCACTGAAGCTTTCTTT. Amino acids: CASSQDKRQGGTEAFF.

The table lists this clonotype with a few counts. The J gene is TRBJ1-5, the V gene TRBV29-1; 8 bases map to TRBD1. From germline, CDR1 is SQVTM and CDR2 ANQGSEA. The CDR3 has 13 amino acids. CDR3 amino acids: CSAGQGRYQPQHF. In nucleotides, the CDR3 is TGCAGTGCAGGACAGGGAAGGTATCAGCCCCAGCATTTT.

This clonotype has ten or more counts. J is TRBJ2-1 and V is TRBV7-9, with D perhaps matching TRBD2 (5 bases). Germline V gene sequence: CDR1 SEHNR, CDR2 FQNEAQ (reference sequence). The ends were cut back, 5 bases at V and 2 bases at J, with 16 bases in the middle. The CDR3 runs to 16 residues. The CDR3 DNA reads TGTGCCAGCAGCCTCATGAGCGGAGTCGCCTACAATGAGCAGTTCTTC. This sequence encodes CASSLMSGVAYNEQFF. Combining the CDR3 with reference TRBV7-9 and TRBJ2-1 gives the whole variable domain DTGVSQNPRHKITKRGQNVTFRCDPISEHNRLYWYRQTLGQGPEFLTYFQNEAQLEKSRLLSDRFSAERPKGSFSTLEIQRTEQGDSAMYLCASSLMSGVAYNEQFFGPGTRLTVL.

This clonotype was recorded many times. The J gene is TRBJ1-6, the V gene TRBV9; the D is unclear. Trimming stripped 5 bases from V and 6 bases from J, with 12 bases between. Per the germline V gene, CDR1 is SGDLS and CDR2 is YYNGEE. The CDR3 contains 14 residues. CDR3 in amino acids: CASSGGEANSPLHF. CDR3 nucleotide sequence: TGTGCCAGCAGTGGCGGGGAGGCTAATTCACCCCTCCACTTT. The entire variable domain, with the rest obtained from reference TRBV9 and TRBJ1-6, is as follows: DSGVTQTPKHLITATGQRVTLRCSPRSGDLSVYWYQQSLDQGLQFLIQYYNGEERAKGNILERFSAQQFPDLHSELNLSSLELGDSALYFCASSGGEANSPLHFGNGTRLTVT.

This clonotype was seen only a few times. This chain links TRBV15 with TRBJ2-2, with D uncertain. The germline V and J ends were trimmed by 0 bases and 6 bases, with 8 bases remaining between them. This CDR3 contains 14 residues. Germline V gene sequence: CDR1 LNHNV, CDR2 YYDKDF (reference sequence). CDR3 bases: TGTGCCACCAGCAGAGAGTTGGCAGCCGGGGAGCTGTTTTTT. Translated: CATSRELAAGELFF.

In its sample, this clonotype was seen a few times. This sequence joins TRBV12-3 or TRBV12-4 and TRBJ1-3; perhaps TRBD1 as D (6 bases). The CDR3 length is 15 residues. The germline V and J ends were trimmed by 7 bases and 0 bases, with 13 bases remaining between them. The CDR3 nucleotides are TGTGCCAGCACCCCCAGGGGCCACTCTGGAAACACCATATATTTT. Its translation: CASTPRGHSGNTIYF.

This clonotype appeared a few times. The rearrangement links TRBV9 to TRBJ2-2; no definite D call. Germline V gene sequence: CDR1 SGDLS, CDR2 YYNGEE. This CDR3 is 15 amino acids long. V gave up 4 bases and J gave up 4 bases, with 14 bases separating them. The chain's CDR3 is CASSPPLGPTGELFF. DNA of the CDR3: TGTGCCAGCAGCCCCCCTTTGGGTCCCACCGGGGAGCTGTTTTTT. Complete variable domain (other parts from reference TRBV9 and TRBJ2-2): DSGVTQTPKHLITATGQRVTLRCSPRSGDLSVYWYQQSLDQGLQFLIQYYNGEERAKGNILERFSAQQFPDLHSELNLSSLELGDSALYFCASSPPLGPTGELFFGEGSRLTVL.

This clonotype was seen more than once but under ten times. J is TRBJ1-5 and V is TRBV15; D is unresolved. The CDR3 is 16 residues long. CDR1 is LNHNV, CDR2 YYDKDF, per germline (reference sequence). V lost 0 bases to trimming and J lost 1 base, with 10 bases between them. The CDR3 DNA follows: TGTGCCACCAGCAGAGAGAGGGCCGGGAGCAATCAGCCCCAGCATTTT. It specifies CATSRERAGSNQPQHF.

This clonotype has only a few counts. CDR3 in DNA: TGTGCCAGTAGTATGCGGCGCAGGGATGACTACGAGCAGTACTTC. Amino acid sequence: CASSMRRRDDYEQYF. This sequence joins TRBV19 and TRBJ2-7; D is possibly TRBD1 (5 bases). Trimming took off 3 bases at V and 3 bases at J, with 15 bases between the two ends. CDR1 is LNHDA, CDR2 SQIVND, per germline (reference sequence). The CDR3 contains 15 residues.

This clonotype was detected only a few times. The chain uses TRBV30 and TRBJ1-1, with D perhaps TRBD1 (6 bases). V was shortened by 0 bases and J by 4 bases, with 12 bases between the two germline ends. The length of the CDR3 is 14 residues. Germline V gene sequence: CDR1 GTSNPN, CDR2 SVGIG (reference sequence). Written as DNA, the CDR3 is TGTGCCTGGAGTGTCGGGGGGCTGGGCACTGAAGCTTTCTTT. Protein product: CAWSVGGLGTEAFF.

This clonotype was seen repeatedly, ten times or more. The CDR3 protein is CASKGYPGQELMFF. The CDR3 bases are TGTGCCAGCAAGGGTTATCCGGGACAGGAATTGATGTTCTTC. The chain combines TRBV2 with TRBJ2-1; 8 bases are shared with TRBD1. The CDR3 has 14 amino acids. The germline V gene has CDR1 SNHLY and CDR2 FYNNEI. The J segment lost 15 bases and the V segment lost 7 bases, leaving 17 bases of the junction unmatched.

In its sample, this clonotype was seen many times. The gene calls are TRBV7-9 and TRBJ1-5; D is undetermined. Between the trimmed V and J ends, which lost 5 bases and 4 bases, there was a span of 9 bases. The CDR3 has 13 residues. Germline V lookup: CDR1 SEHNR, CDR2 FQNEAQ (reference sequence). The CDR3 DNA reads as TGTGCCAGCAGCCTCTACGAAAATCAGCCCCAGCATTTT. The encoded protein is CASSLYENQPQHF.

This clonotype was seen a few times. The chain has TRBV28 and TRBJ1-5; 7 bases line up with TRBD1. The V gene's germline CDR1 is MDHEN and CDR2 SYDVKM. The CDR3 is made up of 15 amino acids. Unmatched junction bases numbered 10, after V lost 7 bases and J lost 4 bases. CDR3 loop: CASIRHRGRNQPQHF. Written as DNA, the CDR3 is TGTGCCAGCATCCGGCACAGGGGACGGAATCAGCCCCAGCATTTT.

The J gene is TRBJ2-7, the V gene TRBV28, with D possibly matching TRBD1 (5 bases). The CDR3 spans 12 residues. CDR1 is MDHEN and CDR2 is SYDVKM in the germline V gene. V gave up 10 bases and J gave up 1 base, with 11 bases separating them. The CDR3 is CATAAGSYEQYF. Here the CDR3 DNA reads TGTGCCACGGCTGCAGGGTCCTACGAGCAGTACTTC.

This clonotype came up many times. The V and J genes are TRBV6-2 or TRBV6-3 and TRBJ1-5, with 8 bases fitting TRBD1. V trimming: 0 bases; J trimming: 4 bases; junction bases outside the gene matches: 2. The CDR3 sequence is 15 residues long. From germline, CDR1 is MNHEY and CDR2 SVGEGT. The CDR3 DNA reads TGTGCCAGCAGTTACTCGCGGACAGGGAATCAGCCCCAGCATTTT. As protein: CASSYSRTGNQPQHF.

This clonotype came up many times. Here the CDR3 DNA reads TGTGCCAGCAGTAGACTTGGGTCGGGCAATCAGCCCCAGCATTTT. It is translated as CASSRLGSGNQPQHF. V and J are TRBV28 and TRBJ1-5; D remains unclear. This CDR3 contains 15 residues. Germline loops: CDR1 MDHEN, CDR2 SYDVKM. Trimming removed 5 bases from V and 2 bases from J, with 13 bases in between. Drawing the rest from reference TRBV28 and TRBJ1-5, the complete variable domain is DVKVTQSSRYLVKRTGEKVFLECVQDMDHENMFWYRQDPGLGLRLIYFSYDVKMKEKGDIPEGYSVSREKKERFSLILESASTNQTSMYLCASSRLGSGNQPQHFGDGTRLSIL.

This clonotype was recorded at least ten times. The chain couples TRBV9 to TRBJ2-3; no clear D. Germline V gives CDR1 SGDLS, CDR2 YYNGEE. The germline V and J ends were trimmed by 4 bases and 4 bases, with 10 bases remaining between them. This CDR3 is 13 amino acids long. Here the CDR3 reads CASSPPGADTQYF. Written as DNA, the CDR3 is TGTGCCAGCAGCCCCCCGGGCGCAGATACGCAGTATTTT.

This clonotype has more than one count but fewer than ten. CDR3 region: CASSLAGTGKNNEQFF. The DNA of the CDR3 is TGTGCCAGCAGCTTAGCCGGGACAGGGAAGAACAATGAGCAGTTCTTC. The V gene is TRBV11-2, the J gene TRBJ2-1; 9 nucleotides match TRBD1. Looked up from germline, CDR1 is SGHAT and CDR2 is FQNNGV. Germline trimming cut 1 base from V and 5 bases from J; bases unmatched to any gene: 6. This CDR3 region has 16 residues.

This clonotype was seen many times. DNA of the CDR3: TGTGCCAGCAGCTTCTTCGACGGAAACACTGAAGCTTTCTTT. Translation gives CASSFFDGNTEAFF. The gene calls are TRBV7-6 and TRBJ1-1; D is ambiguous. CDR3 size: 14 residues. Germline V gives CDR1 SGHVS, CDR2 FNYEAQ. The V and J ends lost 3 bases and 2 bases respectively, with 10 bases between them.

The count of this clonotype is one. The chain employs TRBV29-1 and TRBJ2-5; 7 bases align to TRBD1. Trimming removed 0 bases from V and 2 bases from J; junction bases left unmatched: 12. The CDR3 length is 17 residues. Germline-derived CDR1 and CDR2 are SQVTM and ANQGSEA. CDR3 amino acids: CSVEDPSTGFIQETQYF. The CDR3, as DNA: TGCAGCGTTGAAGATCCCTCGACAGGGTTCATTCAAGAGACCCAGTACTTC.

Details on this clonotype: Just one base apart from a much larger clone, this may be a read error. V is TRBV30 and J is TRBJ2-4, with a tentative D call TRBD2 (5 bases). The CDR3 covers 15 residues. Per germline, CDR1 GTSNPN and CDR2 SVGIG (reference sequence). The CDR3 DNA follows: TGTGCCCGGAGCCCTAGAGCGGTAGCCAAAAACATTCAGTACTTC. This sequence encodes CARSPRAVAKNIQYF.

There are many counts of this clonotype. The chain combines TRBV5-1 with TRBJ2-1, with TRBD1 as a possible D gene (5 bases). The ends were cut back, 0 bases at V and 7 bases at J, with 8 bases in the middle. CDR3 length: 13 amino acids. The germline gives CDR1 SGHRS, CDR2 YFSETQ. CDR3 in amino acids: CASSLDRWNEQFF. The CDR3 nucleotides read TGCGCCAGCAGCTTGGACAGGTGGAATGAGCAGTTCTTC.

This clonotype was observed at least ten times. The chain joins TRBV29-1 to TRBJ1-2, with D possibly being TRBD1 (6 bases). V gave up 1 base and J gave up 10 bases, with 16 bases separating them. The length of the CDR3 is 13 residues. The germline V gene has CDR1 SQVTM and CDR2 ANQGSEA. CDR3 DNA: TGCAGCGTTGAAGGCGGGGGCAATCCGATCTACACCTTC. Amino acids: CSVEGGGNPIYTF. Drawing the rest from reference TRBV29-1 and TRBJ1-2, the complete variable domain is SAVISQKPSRDICQRGTSLTIQCQVDSQVTMMFWYRQQPGQSLTLIATANQGSEATYESGFVIDKFPISRPNLTFSTLTVSNMSPEDSSIYLCSVEGGGNPIYTFGSGTRLTVV.

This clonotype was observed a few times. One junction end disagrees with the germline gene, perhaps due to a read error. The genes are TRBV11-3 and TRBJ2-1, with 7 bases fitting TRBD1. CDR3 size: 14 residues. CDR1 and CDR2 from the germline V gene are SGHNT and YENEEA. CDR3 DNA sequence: TGTGTCAGCAGCTTAGGAAGGGGGCTAGACGAGCAGTTCTTC. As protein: CVSSLGRGLDEQFF.

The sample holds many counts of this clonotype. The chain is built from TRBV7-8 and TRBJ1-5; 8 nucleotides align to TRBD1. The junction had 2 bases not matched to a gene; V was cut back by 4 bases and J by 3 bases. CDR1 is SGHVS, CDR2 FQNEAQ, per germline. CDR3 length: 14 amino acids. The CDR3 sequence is CASSSTGDNQPQHF. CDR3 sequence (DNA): TGTGCCAGCAGCTCGACAGGGGACAATCAGCCCCAGCATTTT.

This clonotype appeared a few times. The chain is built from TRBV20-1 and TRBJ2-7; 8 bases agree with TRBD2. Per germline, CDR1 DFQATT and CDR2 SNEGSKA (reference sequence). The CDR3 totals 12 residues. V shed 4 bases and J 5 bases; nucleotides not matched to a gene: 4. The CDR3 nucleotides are TGCAGTGCTACCCCGGGGGGGGACGAGCAGTACTTC. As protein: CSATPGGDEQYF.